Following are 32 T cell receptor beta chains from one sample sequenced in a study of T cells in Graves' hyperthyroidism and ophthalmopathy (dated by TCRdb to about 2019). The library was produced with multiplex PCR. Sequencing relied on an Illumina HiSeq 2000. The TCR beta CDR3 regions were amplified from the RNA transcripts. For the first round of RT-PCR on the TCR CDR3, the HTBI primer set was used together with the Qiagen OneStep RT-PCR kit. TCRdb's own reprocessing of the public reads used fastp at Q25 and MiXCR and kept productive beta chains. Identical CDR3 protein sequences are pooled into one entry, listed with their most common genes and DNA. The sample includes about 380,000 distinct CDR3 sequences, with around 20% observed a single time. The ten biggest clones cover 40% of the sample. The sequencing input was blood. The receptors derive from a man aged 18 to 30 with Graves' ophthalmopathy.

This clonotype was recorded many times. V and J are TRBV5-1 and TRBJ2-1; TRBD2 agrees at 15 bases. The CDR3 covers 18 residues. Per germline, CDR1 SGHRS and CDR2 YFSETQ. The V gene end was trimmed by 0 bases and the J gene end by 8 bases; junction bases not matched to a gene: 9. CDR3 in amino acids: CASSLDPPGLAGGYEQFF. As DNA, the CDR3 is TGCGCCAGCAGCTTGGACCCCCCGGGACTAGCGGGAGGCTATGAGCAGTTCTTC. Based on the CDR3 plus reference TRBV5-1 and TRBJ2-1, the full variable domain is KAGVTQTPRYLIKTRGQQVTLSCSPISGHRSVSWYQQTPGQGLQFLFEYFSETQRNKGNFPGRFSGRQFSNSRSEMNVSTLELGDSALYLCASSLDPPGLAGGYEQFFGPGTRLTVL.

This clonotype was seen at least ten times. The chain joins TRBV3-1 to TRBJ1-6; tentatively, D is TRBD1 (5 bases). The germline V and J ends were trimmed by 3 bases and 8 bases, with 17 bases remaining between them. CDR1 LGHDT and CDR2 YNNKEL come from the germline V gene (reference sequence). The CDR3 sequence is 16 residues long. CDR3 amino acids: CASSHGASGGHSPLHF. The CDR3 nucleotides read TGTGCCAGCAGCCATGGGGCCTCCGGAGGGCATTCACCCCTCCACTTT.

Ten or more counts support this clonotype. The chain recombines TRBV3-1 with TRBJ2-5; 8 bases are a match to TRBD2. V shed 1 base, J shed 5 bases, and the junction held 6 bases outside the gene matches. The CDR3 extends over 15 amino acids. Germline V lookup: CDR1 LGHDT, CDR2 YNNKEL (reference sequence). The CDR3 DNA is TGTGCCAGCAGCCAAGCCGGGGGGGCCGATGAGACCCAGTACTTC. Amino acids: CASSQAGGADETQYF.

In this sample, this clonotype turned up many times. DNA of the CDR3: TGCGCCAGCAGCCAAGATAGGATCACTAGCGGGGAGGATACGCAGTATTTT. This sequence encodes CASSQDRITSGEDTQYF. The chain couples TRBV4-1 to TRBJ2-3; 10 bases are a match to TRBD2. Germline CDR1 and CDR2: MGHRA and YSYEKL. This CDR3 is built from 17 residues. J was trimmed by 6 bases and V by 0 bases; bases with no gene match: 9.

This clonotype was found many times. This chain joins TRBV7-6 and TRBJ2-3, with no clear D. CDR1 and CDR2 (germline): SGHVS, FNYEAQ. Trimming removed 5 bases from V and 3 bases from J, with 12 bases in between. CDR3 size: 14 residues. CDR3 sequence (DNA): TGTGCCAGCAGCCTAGTACCCGTGACAGATACGCAGTATTTT. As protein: CASSLVPVTDTQYF.

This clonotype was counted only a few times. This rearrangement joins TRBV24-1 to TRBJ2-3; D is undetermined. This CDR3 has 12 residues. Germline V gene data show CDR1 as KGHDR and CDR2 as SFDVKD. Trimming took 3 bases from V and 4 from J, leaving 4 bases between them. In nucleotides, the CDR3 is TGTGCCACCAGTGATGGGGCAGATACGCAGTATTTT. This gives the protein CATSDGADTQYF.

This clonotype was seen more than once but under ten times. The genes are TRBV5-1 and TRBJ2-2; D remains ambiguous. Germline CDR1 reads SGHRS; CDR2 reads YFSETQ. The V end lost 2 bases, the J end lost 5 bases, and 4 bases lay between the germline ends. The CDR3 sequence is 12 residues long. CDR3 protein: CASSFPTGELFF. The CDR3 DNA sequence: TGCGCCAGCAGCTTTCCAACCGGGGAGCTGTTTTTT.

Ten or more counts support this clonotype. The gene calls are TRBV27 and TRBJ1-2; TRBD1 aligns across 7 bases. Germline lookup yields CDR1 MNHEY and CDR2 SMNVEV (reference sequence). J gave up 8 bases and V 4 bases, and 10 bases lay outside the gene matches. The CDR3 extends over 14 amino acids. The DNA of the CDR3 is TGTGCCAGCAGTTCCACAGGGGCGGCGGGGGGCTACACCTTC. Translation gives CASSSTGAAGGYTF.

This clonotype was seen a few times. This CDR3 is CASSPRPGSGANVLTF. CDR3 DNA sequence: TGTGCCAGCAGCCCTAGACCGGGCTCTGGGGCCAACGTCCTGACTTTC. The chain recombines TRBV6-1 with TRBJ2-6; D remains ambiguous. The CDR3 has 16 amino acids. The V gene lost 6 bases and the J gene lost 0 bases, with 12 bases spanning the gap. Germline lookup yields CDR1 MNHNS and CDR2 SASEGT.

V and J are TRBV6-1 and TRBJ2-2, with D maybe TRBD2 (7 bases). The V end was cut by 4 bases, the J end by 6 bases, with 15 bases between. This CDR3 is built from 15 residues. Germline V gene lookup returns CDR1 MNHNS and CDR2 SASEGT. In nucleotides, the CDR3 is TGTGCCAGCAGTGGGGAGGGGGAGGAGGCCGGGGAGCTGTTTTTT. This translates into CASSGEGEEAGELFF.

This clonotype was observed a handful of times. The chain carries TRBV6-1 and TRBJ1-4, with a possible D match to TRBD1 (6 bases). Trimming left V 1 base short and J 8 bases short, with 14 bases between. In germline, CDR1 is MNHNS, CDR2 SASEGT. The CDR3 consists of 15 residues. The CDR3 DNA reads TGTGCCAGCAGTGAAGTTTCGGGGGGCGGCGAAAAACTGTTTTTT. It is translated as CASSEVSGGGEKLFF.

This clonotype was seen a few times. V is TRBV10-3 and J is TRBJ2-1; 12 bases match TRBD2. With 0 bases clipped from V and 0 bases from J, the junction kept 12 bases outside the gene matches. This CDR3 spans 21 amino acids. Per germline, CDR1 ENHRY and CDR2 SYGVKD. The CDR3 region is CAISESASGGALFSSYNEQFF. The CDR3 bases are TGTGCCATCAGTGAGTCGGCTAGCGGGGGGGCCCTTTTTAGCTCCTACAATGAGCAGTTCTTC.

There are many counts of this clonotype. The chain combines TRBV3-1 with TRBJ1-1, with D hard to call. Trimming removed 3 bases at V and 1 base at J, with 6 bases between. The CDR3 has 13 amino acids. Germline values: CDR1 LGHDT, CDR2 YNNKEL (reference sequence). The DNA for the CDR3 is TGTGCCAGCAGCCAGTTGGGGAACACTGAAGCTTTCTTT. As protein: CASSQLGNTEAFF.

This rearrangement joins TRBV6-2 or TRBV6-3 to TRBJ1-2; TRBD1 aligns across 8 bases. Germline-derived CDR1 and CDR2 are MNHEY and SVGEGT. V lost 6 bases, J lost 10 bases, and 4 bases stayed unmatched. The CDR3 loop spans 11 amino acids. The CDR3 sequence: CASRSGGAYTF. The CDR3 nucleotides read TGTGCCAGCAGATCAGGGGGCGCCTACACCTTC.

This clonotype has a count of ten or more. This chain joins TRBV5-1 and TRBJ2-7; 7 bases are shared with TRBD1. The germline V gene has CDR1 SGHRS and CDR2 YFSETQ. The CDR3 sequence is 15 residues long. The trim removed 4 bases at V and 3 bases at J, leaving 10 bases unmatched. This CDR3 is CASSTGTAVNYEQYF. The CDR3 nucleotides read TGCGCCAGCAGCACAGGGACAGCTGTCAACTACGAGCAGTACTTC.

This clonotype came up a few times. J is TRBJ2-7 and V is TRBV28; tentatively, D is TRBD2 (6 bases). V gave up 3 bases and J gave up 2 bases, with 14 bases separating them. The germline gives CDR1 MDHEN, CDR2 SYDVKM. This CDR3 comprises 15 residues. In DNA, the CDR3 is TGTGCCAGCAGTTTCGTCGTGGGGGGTACCTACGAGCAGTACTTC. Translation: CASSFVVGGTYEQYF.

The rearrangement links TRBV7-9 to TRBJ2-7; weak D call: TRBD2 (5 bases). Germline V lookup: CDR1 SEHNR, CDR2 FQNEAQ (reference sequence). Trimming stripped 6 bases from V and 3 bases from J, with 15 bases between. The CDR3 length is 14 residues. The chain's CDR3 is CASRVEGSDYEQYF. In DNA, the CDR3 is TGTGCCAGCAGAGTAGAGGGCTCCGACTACGAGCAGTACTTC. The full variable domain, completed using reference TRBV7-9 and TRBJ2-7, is DTGVSQNPRHKITKRGQNVTFRCDPISEHNRLYWYRQTLGQGPEFLTYFQNEAQLEKSRLLSDRFSAERPKGSFSTLEIQRTEQGDSAMYLCASRVEGSDYEQYFGPGTRLTVT.

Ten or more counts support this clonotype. The CDR3 reads CASSGPGQGADTQYF. The CDR3 DNA sequence: TGTGCCAGCAGTGGGCCGGGACAGGGGGCAGATACGCAGTATTTT. This chain links TRBV12-3 or TRBV12-4 with TRBJ2-3; 11 bases fit TRBD1. V was pared by 5 bases and J by 4 bases, with 5 bases of the junction left unmatched. The CDR3 runs to 15 residues.

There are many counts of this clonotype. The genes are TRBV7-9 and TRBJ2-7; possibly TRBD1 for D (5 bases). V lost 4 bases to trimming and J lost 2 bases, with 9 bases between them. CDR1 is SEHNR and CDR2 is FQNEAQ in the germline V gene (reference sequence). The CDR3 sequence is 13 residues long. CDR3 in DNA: TGTGCCAGCAGCTACGAGACAGCCTACGAGCAGTACTTC. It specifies CASSYETAYEQYF.

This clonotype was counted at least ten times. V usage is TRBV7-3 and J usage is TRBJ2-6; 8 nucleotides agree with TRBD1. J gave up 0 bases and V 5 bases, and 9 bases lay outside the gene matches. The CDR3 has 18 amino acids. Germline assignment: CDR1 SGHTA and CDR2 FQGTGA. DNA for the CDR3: TGTGCCAGCAGCGCCGACAGGGGCGCCTCCTCTGGGGCCAACGTCCTGACTTTC. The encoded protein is CASSADRGASSGANVLTF.

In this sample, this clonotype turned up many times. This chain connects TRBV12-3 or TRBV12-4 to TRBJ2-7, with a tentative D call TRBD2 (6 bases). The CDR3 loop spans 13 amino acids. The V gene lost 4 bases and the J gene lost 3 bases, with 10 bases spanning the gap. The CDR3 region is CASSWDSRYEQYF. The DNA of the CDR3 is TGTGCCAGCAGTTGGGACTCTCGCTACGAGCAGTACTTC.

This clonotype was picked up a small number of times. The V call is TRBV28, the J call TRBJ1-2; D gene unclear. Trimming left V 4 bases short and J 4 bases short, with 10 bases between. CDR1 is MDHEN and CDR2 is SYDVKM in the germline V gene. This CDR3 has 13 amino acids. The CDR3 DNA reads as TGTGCCAGCAGTTCGGGGATTATCTATGGCTACACCTTC. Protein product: CASSSGIIYGYTF.

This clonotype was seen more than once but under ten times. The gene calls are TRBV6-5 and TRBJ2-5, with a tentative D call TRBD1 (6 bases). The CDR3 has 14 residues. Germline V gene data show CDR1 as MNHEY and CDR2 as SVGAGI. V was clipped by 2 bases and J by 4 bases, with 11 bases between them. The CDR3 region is CASSYKGVRETQYF. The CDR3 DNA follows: TGTGCCAGCAGTTACAAGGGGGTCCGAGAGACCCAGTACTTC.

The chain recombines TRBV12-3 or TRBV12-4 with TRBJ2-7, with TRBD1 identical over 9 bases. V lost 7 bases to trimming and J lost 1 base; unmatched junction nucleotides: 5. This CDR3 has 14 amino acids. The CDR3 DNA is TGTGCCAGCAAAGTCGGGACAGGGTCCTACGAGCAGTACTTC. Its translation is CASKVGTGSYEQYF.

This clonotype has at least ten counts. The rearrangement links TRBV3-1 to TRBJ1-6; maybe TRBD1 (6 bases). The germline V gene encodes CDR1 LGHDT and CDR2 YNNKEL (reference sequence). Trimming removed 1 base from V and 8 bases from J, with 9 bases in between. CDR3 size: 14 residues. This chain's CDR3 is CASSQGRGDSPLHF. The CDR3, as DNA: TGTGCCAGCAGCCAAGGCAGGGGAGATTCACCCCTCCACTTT.

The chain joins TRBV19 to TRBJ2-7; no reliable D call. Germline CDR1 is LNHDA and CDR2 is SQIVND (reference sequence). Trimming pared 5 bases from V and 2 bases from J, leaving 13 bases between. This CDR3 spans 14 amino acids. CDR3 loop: CASSLGFNAYEQYF. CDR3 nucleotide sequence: TGTGCCAGTAGTTTGGGGTTCAACGCCTACGAGCAGTACTTC.

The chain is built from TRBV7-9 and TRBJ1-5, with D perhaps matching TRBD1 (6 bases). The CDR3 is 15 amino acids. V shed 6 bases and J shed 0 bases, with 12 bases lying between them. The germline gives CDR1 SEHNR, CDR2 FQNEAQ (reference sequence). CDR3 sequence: CASSRGAYSNQPQHF. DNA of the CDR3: TGTGCCAGCAGTCGGGGGGCTTATAGCAATCAGCCCCAGCATTTT. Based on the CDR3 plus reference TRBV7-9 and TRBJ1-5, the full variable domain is DTGVSQNPRHKITKRGQNVTFRCDPISEHNRLYWYRQTLGQGPEFLTYFQNEAQLEKSRLLSDRFSAERPKGSFSTLEIQRTEQGDSAMYLCASSRGAYSNQPQHFGDGTRLSIL.

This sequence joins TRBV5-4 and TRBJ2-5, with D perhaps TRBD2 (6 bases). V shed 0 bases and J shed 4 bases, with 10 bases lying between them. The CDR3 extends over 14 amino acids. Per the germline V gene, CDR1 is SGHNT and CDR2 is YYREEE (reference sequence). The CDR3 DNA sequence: TGTGCCAGCAGCTTGGAACTAGCCCCAGAGACCCAGTACTTC. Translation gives CASSLELAPETQYF.

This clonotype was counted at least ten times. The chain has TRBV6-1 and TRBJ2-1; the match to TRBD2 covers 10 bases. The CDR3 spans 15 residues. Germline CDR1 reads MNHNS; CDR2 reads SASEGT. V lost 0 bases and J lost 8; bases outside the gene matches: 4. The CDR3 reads CASSEASGGGHEQFF. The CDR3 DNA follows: TGTGCCAGCAGTGAAGCGAGCGGGGGGGGACATGAGCAGTTCTTC.

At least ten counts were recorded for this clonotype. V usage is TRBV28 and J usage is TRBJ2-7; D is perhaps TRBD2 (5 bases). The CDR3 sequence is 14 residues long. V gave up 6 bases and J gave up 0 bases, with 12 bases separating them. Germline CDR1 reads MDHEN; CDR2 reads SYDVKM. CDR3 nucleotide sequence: TGTGCCAGCAGGGAGACGGGGAGCTCCTACGAGCAGTACTTC. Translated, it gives CASRETGSSYEQYF.

CDR3 sequence reads: CASSLNRDTKQANYGYTF. As DNA, the CDR3 is TGTGCCAGCAGCTTAAACCGGGACACAAAGCAAGCTAACTATGGCTACACCTTC. This rearrangement joins TRBV6-4 to TRBJ1-2; maybe TRBD1 (6 bases). Germline values: CDR1 MRHNA, CDR2 SNTAGT. The CDR3 has 18 amino acids. Between the trimmed V and J ends, which lost 6 bases and 0 bases, there was a span of 23 bases.

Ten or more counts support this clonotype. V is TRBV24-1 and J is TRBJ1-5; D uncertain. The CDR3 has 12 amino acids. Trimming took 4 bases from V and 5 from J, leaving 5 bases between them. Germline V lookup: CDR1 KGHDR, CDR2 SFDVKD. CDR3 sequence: CATSESDQPQHF. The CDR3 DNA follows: TGTGCCACCAGTGAAAGTGATCAGCCCCAGCATTTT.